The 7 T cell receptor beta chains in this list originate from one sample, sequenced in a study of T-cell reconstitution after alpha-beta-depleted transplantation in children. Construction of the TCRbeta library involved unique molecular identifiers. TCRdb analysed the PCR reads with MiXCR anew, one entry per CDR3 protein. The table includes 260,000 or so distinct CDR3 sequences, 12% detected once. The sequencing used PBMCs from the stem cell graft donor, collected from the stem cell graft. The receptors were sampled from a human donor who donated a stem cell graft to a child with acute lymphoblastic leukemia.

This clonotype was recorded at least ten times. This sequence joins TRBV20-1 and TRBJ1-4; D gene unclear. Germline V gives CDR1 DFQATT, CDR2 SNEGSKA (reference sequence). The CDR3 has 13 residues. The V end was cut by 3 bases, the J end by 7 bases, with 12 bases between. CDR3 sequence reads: CSASGSQAEKLFF. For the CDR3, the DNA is TGCAGTGCTAGTGGTAGTCAAGCTGAAAAACTGTTTTTT.

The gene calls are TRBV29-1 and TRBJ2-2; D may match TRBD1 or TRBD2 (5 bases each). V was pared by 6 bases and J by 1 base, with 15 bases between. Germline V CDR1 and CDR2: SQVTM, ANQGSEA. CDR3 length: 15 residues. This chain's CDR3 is CSVGDGTGNTGELFF. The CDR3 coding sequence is TGCAGCGTCGGAGATGGGACGGGGAACACCGGGGAGCTGTTTTTT.

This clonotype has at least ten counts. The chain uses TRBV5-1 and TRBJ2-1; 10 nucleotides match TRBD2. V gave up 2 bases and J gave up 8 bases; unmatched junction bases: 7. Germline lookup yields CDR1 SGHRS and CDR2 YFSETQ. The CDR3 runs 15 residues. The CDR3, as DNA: TGCGCCAGCAGCTTCGCTAGCGGGAGCGGGTATGAGCAGTTCTTC. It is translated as CASSFASGSGYEQFF.

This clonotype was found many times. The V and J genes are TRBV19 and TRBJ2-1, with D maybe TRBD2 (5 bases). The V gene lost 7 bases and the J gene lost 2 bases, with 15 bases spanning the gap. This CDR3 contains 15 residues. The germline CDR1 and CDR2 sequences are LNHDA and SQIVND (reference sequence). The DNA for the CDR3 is TGTGCCAGTACCACCAGAACGGGAACCTACAATGAGCAGTTCTTC. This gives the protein CASTTRTGTYNEQFF.

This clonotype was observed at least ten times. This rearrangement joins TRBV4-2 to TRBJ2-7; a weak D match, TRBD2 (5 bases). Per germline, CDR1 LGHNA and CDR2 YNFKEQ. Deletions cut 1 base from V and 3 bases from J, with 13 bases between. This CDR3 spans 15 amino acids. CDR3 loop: CASSQGQAAGYEQYF. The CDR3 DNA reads TGTGCCAGCAGCCAAGGCCAAGCGGCTGGCTACGAGCAGTACTTC.

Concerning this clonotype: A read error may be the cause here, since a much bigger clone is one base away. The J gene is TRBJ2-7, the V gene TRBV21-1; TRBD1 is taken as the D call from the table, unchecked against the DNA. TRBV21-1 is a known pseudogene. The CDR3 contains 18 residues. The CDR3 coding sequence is TGTGCCAGCAGCGAAAGTAGGGGTGGCGGGCACAGCTCCTACGAGCAGTACTTC. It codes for CASSESRGGGHSSYEQYF.

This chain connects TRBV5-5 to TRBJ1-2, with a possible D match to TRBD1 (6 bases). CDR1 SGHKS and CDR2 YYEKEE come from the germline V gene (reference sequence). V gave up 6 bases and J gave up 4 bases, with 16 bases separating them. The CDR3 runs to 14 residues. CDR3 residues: CASTTLQGSYGYTF. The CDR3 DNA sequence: TGTGCCAGCACCACCTTACAGGGAAGCTATGGCTACACCTTC. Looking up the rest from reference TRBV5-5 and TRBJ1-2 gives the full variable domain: DAGVTQSPTHLIKTRGQQVTLRCSPISGHKSVSWYQQVLGQGPQFIFQYYEKEERGRGNFPDRFSARQFPNYSSELNVNALLLGDSALYLCASTTLQGSYGYTFGSGTRLTVV.